A single sample gave rise to the 23 T cell receptor beta chains below, sequenced in a study of neurological immune-mediated disorders. TCRdb independently ran MiXCR on the 5' RACE reads; one entry per CDR3 protein. The sample lists around 47,000 distinct CDR3 sequences, roughly 12% occurring once. The sample taken for sequencing was PBMCs. The receptor source for this set is a female donor in good health.

This clonotype was seen at least ten times. The chain carries TRBV5-1 and TRBJ2-4, with 8 bases lining up with TRBD2. The CDR3 spans 14 residues. Germline V gives CDR1 SGHRS, CDR2 YFSETQ. J lost 5 bases, V lost 5 bases, and 6 bases had no gene match. The CDR3 DNA reads as TGCGCCAGCAGAAGGACGGGGGGGCAAAACATTCAGTACTTC. Translated: CASRRTGGQNIQYF.

In this sample, this clonotype turned up many times. The CDR3 spells CASPGWGPLAYNEQFF. The CDR3 DNA reads as TGTGCCAGCCCCGGTTGGGGGCCGCTAGCCTACAATGAGCAGTTCTTC. V gene TRBV5-5 combines with J gene TRBJ2-1, with D perhaps matching TRBD1 (6 bases). V lost 7 bases and J 2 bases, leaving 19 bases between the germline ends. Germline CDR1 is SGHKS and CDR2 is YYEKEE (reference sequence). CDR3 length equals 16 residues.

The count of this clonotype is one. A read error is possible here, since a much larger clone lies one base away. CDR3 sequence reads: CASSQGTGRGQETQYF. Here the CDR3 DNA reads TGTGCCAGCAGCCAAGGGACAGGGCGCGGCCAAGAGACCCAGTACTTC. The chain is built from TRBV4-2 and TRBJ2-5; 8 nucleotides agree with TRBD1. V shed 1 base and J 1 base; nucleotides not matched to a gene: 5. Looked up from germline, CDR1 is LGHNA and CDR2 is YNFKEQ. The CDR3 length is 16 residues.

The sample holds many counts of this clonotype. The chain uses TRBV3-1 and TRBJ1-2; D unclear. The V and J ends lost 1 base and 1 base respectively, with 7 bases between them. CDR3 length equals 14 residues. Germline assignment: CDR1 LGHDT and CDR2 YNNKEL (reference sequence). The CDR3 region has the DNA TGTGCCAGCAGCCAAGTGGGGAATAACTATGGCTACACCTTC. This sequence encodes CASSQVGNNYGYTF.

This clonotype has ten or more counts. The rearrangement uses TRBV5-5 and TRBJ1-1, with TRBD1 identical over 9 bases. With 7 bases clipped from V and 0 bases from J, the junction kept 13 bases outside the gene matches. The germline V gene has CDR1 SGHKS and CDR2 YYEKEE (reference sequence). The CDR3 length is 17 residues. CDR3 sequence (DNA): TGTGCCAGCGGTCCCGGGACAGGGCCCTTTTTGAACACTGAAGCTTTCTTT. It encodes CASGPGTGPFLNTEAFF.

This clonotype was counted only a few times. This CDR3 is CSARGIRTSGRWNTDTQYF. CDR3 bases: TGCAGTGCTAGAGGGATTAGGACTAGCGGGAGGTGGAATACAGATACGCAGTATTTT. The rearrangement uses TRBV20-1 and TRBJ2-3, with 14 bases aligning to TRBD2. Germline V gene sequence: CDR1 DFQATT, CDR2 SNEGSKA (reference sequence). The CDR3 is made up of 19 amino acids. Trimming at V came to 1 base and at J to 3 bases, leaving 12 bases not matched to a gene.

With respect to this clonotype: No conserved phenylalanine or tryptophan ends this CDR3, so it is likely a read error. The V call is TRBV29-1, the J call TRBJ1-1, with D possibly being TRBD1 (5 bases). Per germline, CDR1 SQVTM and CDR2 ANQGSEA. V was shortened by 6 bases and J by 3 bases, with 14 bases between the two germline ends. The CDR3 runs 13 residues. The CDR3 here is CSVFQGRDTEAFY. The CDR3 DNA reads TGCAGCGTCTTCCAGGGTAGGGACACTGAAGCTTTCTAT.

In its sample, this clonotype was seen many times. V and J are TRBV12-3 or TRBV12-4 and TRBJ1-6, with D maybe TRBD1 (5 bases). V lost 1 base and J lost 10, with 17 bases in between. The CDR3 totals 16 residues. The CDR3 spells CASSLGAGTASSPLHF. CDR3 nucleotide sequence: TGTGCCAGCAGTTTAGGCGCCGGGACCGCCTCATCACCCCTCCACTTT.

At least ten counts were recorded for this clonotype. The chain employs TRBV13 and TRBJ2-7; 7 bases fit TRBD1. CDR1 PRHDT and CDR2 FYEKMQ come from the germline V gene (reference sequence). The CDR3 loop spans 14 amino acids. V was pared by 2 bases and J by 3 bases, with 4 bases of the junction left unmatched. CDR3 DNA sequence: TGTGCCAGCAGCTTACAAGGGGACAGCTACGAGCAGTACTTC. As protein: CASSLQGDSYEQYF.

This clonotype was recorded many times. The genes are TRBV15 and TRBJ1-6; the D is unclear. V was pared by 0 bases and J by 8 bases, with 8 bases between. Germline CDR1 and CDR2: LNHNV and YYDKDF (reference sequence). The CDR3 runs 14 residues. The CDR3 loop reads CATSRDFSDSPLHF. CDR3 DNA: TGTGCCACCAGCAGAGATTTCAGTGATTCACCCCTCCACTTT.

This clonotype appeared many times. The CDR3 nucleotides read TGTGCCAGCAGCCCCCAACTAGCGGGGGGGCGGTACGAGCAGTACTTC. Translated: CASSPQLAGGRYEQYF. This rearrangement joins TRBV11-2 to TRBJ2-7, with TRBD2 matching over 13 bases. J gave up 4 bases and V 5 bases, and 8 bases lay outside the gene matches. The length of the CDR3 is 16 residues. Per the germline V gene, CDR1 is SGHAT and CDR2 is FQNNGV.

The table lists this clonotype with many counts. The V and J genes are TRBV27 and TRBJ1-5, with 10 bases lining up with TRBD1. Looked up from germline, CDR1 is MNHEY and CDR2 is SMNVEV (reference sequence). Germline trimming cut 3 bases from V and 4 bases from J; bases unmatched to any gene: 6. The CDR3 sequence is 16 residues long. CDR3: CASSFPGQGKNQPQHF. The CDR3 nucleotides are TGTGCCAGCAGTTTCCCGGGACAGGGGAAAAATCAGCCCCAGCATTTT.

This clonotype was observed many times. This CDR3 is CASSQVQQTNSPLHF. The DNA of the CDR3 is TGTGCCAGCAGCCAAGTACAACAGACTAATTCACCCCTCCACTTT. The rearrangement links TRBV14 to TRBJ1-6; D uncertain. Per the germline V gene, CDR1 is SGHDN and CDR2 is FVKESK. Trimming removed 1 base from V and 6 bases from J, with 10 bases in between. This CDR3 spans 15 amino acids.

This clonotype was recorded at least ten times. The chain links TRBV3-1 to TRBJ1-1; tentative D call: TRBD1 (6 bases). Germline CDR1 and CDR2: LGHDT and YNNKEL (reference sequence). This CDR3 is built from 15 residues. Trimming took 3 bases from V and 5 from J, leaving 16 bases between them. This CDR3 is CASSQNDRRGTEAFF. The DNA for the CDR3 is TGTGCCAGCAGCCAGAACGACAGGCGGGGGACTGAAGCTTTCTTT.

Remarks on this clonotype: It may be a read error: a sequence one base away is much more abundant. CDR3 region: CASRRGTVSSYNEQFF. The CDR3 DNA reads as TGTGCCAGCAGACGCGGGACGGTAAGCTCCTACAATGAGCAGTTCTTC. The V call is TRBV14, the J call TRBJ2-1; a possible D gene is TRBD2 (6 bases). Per the germline V gene, CDR1 is SGHDN and CDR2 is FVKESK. Trimming removed 6 bases from V and 0 bases from J, with 15 bases in between. The CDR3 spans 16 residues.

This clonotype was recorded at least ten times. The rearrangement joins TRBV7-6 to TRBJ2-2; D possibly corresponds to TRBD2 (6 bases). Germline CDR1 reads SGHVS; CDR2 reads FNYEAQ. V lost 5 bases and J lost 6, with 10 bases in between. The CDR3 has 13 amino acids. Here the CDR3 DNA reads TGTGCCAGCAGCCCCACGGGAGCCGGGGAGCTGTTTTTT. Translating gives CASSPTGAGELFF.

Many counts were recorded for this clonotype. The V gene is TRBV6-5, the J gene TRBJ2-2; D is unclear. This CDR3 is 12 amino acids long. From germline, CDR1 is MNHEY and CDR2 SVGAGI. Trimming took 2 bases from V and 5 from J, leaving 3 bases between them. In DNA form, the CDR3 reads TGTGCCAGCAGTTACGTTACCGGGGAGCTGTTTTTT. Residues: CASSYVTGELFF.

This clonotype was counted ten times or more. The chain uses TRBV14 and TRBJ1-1; unclear D gene. With 3 bases removed from V and 1 base from J, the gap between germline ends came to 6 bases. CDR1 and CDR2 from the germline V gene are SGHDN and FVKESK. This CDR3 is 13 amino acids long. CDR3 DNA: TGTGCCAGCAGCCACCGACAGAACACTGAAGCTTTCTTT. Translation: CASSHRQNTEAFF.

The chain employs TRBV5-1 and TRBJ2-7; D might be TRBD2 (5 bases). V was clipped by 0 bases and J by 6 bases, with 7 bases between them. CDR1 is SGHRS and CDR2 is YFSETQ in the germline V gene. There are 12 residues in the CDR3. The CDR3 bases are TGCGCCAGCAGCTTGGTAAGCGGCGAGCAGTACTTC. Residues: CASSLVSGEQYF.

Note on this clonotype: Being one base from a much bigger clone, this may be a read error. The V and J genes are TRBV3-1 and TRBJ2-5, with no clear D. Trimming stripped 9 bases from V and 5 bases from J, with 13 bases between. The CDR3 covers 12 residues. Germline CDR1 LGHDT, CDR2 YNNKEL (reference sequence). The CDR3 DNA reads as TGTGCCAGAGAGAGTCGTGGGGAGACCCAGTACTTC. It specifies CARESRGETQYF.

The sample holds many counts of this clonotype. The chain combines TRBV5-1 with TRBJ1-1; 12 nucleotides agree with TRBD1. CDR1 and CDR2 (germline): SGHRS, YFSETQ. This CDR3 has 17 residues. J gave up 4 bases and V 0 bases, and 7 bases lay outside the gene matches. CDR3 nucleotide sequence: TGCGCCAGCAGCTTGGTGGGACAGGGGGCCAGGAGCACTGAAGCTTTCTTT. Protein: CASSLVGQGARSTEAFF.

This clonotype came up many times. The gene calls are TRBV27 and TRBJ2-4, with 8 positions matching TRBD2. The CDR3 has 14 residues. After removal of 5 bases from V and 6 bases from J, the junction contained 6 bases not matched to a gene. CDR1 and CDR2 from the germline V gene are MNHEY and SMNVEV (reference sequence). The CDR3 DNA reads as TGTGCCAGCAGTCCCGGGACTAGTCCAAACATTCAGTACTTC. Protein product: CASSPGTSPNIQYF.

At least ten counts were recorded for this clonotype. The genes are TRBV6-2 or TRBV6-3 and TRBJ1-1; tentatively, D is TRBD1 (5 bases). Per germline, CDR1 MNHEY and CDR2 SVGEGT. The V end was cut by 4 bases, the J end by 4 bases, with 13 bases between. The CDR3 is made up of 14 amino acids. CDR3 nucleotide sequence: TGTGCCAGCAGTTTCTCCACGGGGGGCACTGAAGCTTTCTTT. Its translation: CASSFSTGGTEAFF.